A selection of T cell receptor beta chains follows, all from one sample in a study of cytomegalovirus exposure and HLA in healthy donors. Produced via immunoSEQ multiplex PCR; TCRdb's table is partial and in-frame only. The sample has 150,000 or so clones, 82% seen once; the top ten hold approximately 1.5%. Sequencing was done on a sample of PBMCs. The source is a male donor in good health and CMV-seronegative. Each CDR3 is given with its conserved first and last residue. D genes are given only for firm matches. The size entry is marked missing in some rows and otherwise reads once, few, many or a size class.

length: 15; size: -; V: TRBV10-3; J: TRBJ2-1; D: TRBD1; CDR3: CAISQRGPTRHEQFF; DNA: TGTGCCATCAGCCAGAGGGGGCCTACTAGACATGAGCAGTTCTTC
length: 14; size: -; V: TRBV6-1; J: TRBJ1-1; D: TRBD1; CDR3: CASNRQGLNTEAFF; DNA: TGTGCCAGCAATAGACAGGGCCTCAACACTGAAGCTTTCTTT
length: 13; size: -; V: TRBV19; J: TRBJ1-5; D: -; CDR3: CASSIGGDQPQHF; DNA: TGTGCCAGTAGTATCGGCGGGGATCAGCCCCAGCATTTT
length: 15; size: -; V: TRBV27; J: TRBJ1-5; D: -; CDR3: CASSLQGLSNQPQHF; DNA: TGTGCCAGCAGTCTACAGGGTTTGAGCAATCAGCCCCAGCATTTT
length: 13; size: -; V: TRBV5-1; J: TRBJ2-5; D: -; CDR3: CASSLTPQETQYF; DNA: TGCGCCAGCAGCTTGACTCCACAAGAGACCCAGTACTTC
length: 13; size: -; V: TRBV27; J: TRBJ1-5; D: -; CDR3: CASSWGVDQPQHF; DNA: TGTGCCAGCAGTTGGGGGGTAGACCAGCCCCAGCATTTT
length: 15; size: -; V: TRBV30; J: TRBJ1-1; D: TRBD1; CDR3: CAWSGLGQSYTEAFF; DNA: TGTGCCTGGAGTGGATTGGGACAGTCATACACTGAAGCTTTCTTT
length: 17; size: -; V: TRBV5-4; J: TRBJ2-3; D: TRBD2; CDR3: CASSGPSGTITTDTQYF; DNA: TGTGCCAGCAGCGGCCCATCTGGGACTATCACCACAGATACGCAGTATTTT
length: 16; size: -; V: TRBV5-6; J: TRBJ1-3; D: -; CDR3: CASSWAAEDSGNTIYF; DNA: TGTGCCAGCAGCTGGGCTGCAGAAGACTCTGGAAACACCATATATTTT
length: 16; size: -; V: TRBV7-2; J: TRBJ2-7; D: TRBD2; CDR3: CASSSAKAGAPYEQYF; DNA: TGTGCCAGCAGCTCCGCTAAGGCGGGAGCCCCCTACGAGCAGTACTTC
length: 16; size: -; V: TRBV28; J: TRBJ1-4; D: -; CDR3: CASRASLATNGGKLFF; DNA: TGTGCCAGCAGGGCGTCGCTGGCGACCAATGGCGGAAAACTGTTTTTT
length: 14; size: -; V: TRBV14; J: TRBJ1-1; D: TRBD1; CDR3: CASSQRGRNTEAFF; DNA: TGTGCCAGCAGCCAGAGGGGGCGTAACACTGAAGCTTTCTTT
length: 16; size: -; V: TRBV12-5; J: TRBJ2-5; D: TRBD1; CDR3: CASARGNSGAQETQYF; DNA: TGTGCTAGTGCCAGGGGGAACAGCGGAGCGCAAGAGACCCAGTACTTC
length: 15; size: -; V: TRBV11-2; J: TRBJ2-3; D: -; CDR3: CASSLFQGSTDTQYF; DNA: TGTGCCAGCAGCTTGTTCCAGGGGAGCACAGATACGCAGTATTTT
length: 16; size: -; V: TRBV2; J: TRBJ1-4; D: TRBD1; CDR3: CASSRPPGQLNEKLFF; DNA: TGTGCCAGCAGTCGGCCCCCGGGACAGCTTAATGAAAAACTGTTTTTT
length: 15; size: -; V: TRBV5-1; J: TRBJ1-3; D: TRBD1; CDR3: CASSWTGGSGNTIYF; DNA: TGCGCCAGCAGCTGGACAGGGGGCTCTGGAAACACCATATATTTT
length: 15; size: -; V: TRBV6-1; J: TRBJ1-5; D: -; CDR3: CASSEILGGNQPQHF; DNA: TGTGCCAGCAGTGAAATTTTGGGCGGCAATCAGCCCCAGCATTTT
length: 15; size: -; V: TRBV7-7; J: TRBJ2-1; D: TRBD2; CDR3: CASSLREGPHNEQFF; DNA: TGTGCCAGCAGCCTGCGGGAGGGCCCCCACAATGAGCAGTTCTTC
length: 15; size: -; V: TRBV27; J: TRBJ1-1; D: -; CDR3: CASSLSVHPNTEAFF; DNA: TGTGCCAGCAGTTTATCGGTACACCCGAACACTGAAGCTTTCTTT
length: 14; size: -; V: TRBV15; J: TRBJ1-4; D: -; CDR3: CATRARGFNEKLFF; DNA: TGTGCCACCCGAGCACGGGGGTTTAATGAAAAACTGTTTTTT
length: 13; size: -; V: TRBV7-2; J: TRBJ2-7; D: TRBD2; CDR3: CASSRPGGYEQYF; DNA: TGTGCCAGCAGCCGACCCGGGGGGTACGAGCAGTACTTC
length: 14; size: -; V: TRBV2; J: TRBJ2-2; D: -; CDR3: CASMRGSTTGELFF; DNA: TGTGCCAGCATGCGAGGTTCGACGACCGGGGAGCTGTTTTTT
length: 16; size: -; V: TRBV7-8; J: TRBJ2-3; D: TRBD2; CDR3: CASTPSERGGPDTQYF; DNA: TGTGCCAGCACCCCCTCCGAGCGGGGGGGCCCGGATACGCAGTATTTT
length: 14; size: -; V: TRBV6-1; J: TRBJ2-7; D: TRBD2; CDR3: CASSEVETSDEQYF; DNA: TGTGCCAGCAGTGAAGTGGAGACTAGCGACGAGCAGTACTTC
length: 15; size: few; V: TRBV7-8; J: TRBJ2-5; D: -; CDR3: CASSPPYAGLETQYF; DNA: TGTGCCAGCAGCCCACCCTACGCGGGACTAGAGACCCAGTACTTC
length: 17; size: once; V: TRBV29-1; J: TRBJ2-1; D: TRBD1; CDR3: CSGLNPLQGQGSNEQFF; DNA: TGCAGCGGCCTAAATCCTCTCCAGGGACAGGGAAGCAATGAGCAGTTCTTC
length: 18; size: -; V: TRBV7-9; J: TRBJ2-1; D: TRBD2; CDR3: CSSSPPRWAGGGYNEQFF; DNA: TGTTCCAGCAGCCCGCCCCGCTGGGCCGGGGGGGGGTACAATGAGCAGTTCTTC
length: 17; size: -; V: TRBV7-9; J: TRBJ1-1; D: TRBD1; CDR3: CSSSLIGTGAVWTEAFF; DNA: TGTTCCAGCAGCTTGATAGGGACAGGGGCGGTTTGGACTGAAGCTTTCTTT
length: 18; size: -; V: TRBV28; J: TRBJ1-5; D: TRBD1; CDR3: CASSPGTGGFWGNQPQHF; DNA: TGTGCCAGCAGTCCCGGGACAGGGGGATTTTGGGGCAATCAGCCCCAGCATTTT
length: 11; size: -; V: TRBV28; J: TRBJ1-3; D: -; CDR3: CASSSSGIPNF; DNA: TGTGCCAGCAGTTCGTCCGGGATCCCGAATTTT
length: 15; size: few; V: TRBV10-3; J: TRBJ1-1; D: -; CDR3: CAISQGLVRDTEAFF; DNA: TGTGCCATCAGCCAGGGGCTCGTGAGGGACACTGAAGCTTTCTTT
length: 13; size: -; V: TRBV6-5; J: TRBJ1-2; D: -; CDR3: CASRGDTLYGYTF; DNA: TGTGCCAGCAGGGGGGACACGCTCTATGGCTACACCTTC
length: 16; size: -; V: TRBV7-6; J: TRBJ2-1; D: TRBD2; CDR3: CASSLAKLAGVDEQFF; DNA: TGTGCCAGCAGCTTAGCGAAACTAGCGGGAGTCGATGAGCAGTTCTTC
length: 18; size: -; V: TRBV7-2; J: TRBJ1-6; D: -; CDR3: CASSPRDTPSSYNSPLHF; DNA: TGTGCCAGCAGCCCCAGAGACACGCCGAGCTCCTATAATTCACCCCTCCACTTT
length: 14; size: -; V: TRBV5-1; J: TRBJ2-7; D: -; CDR3: CASSLFYSAYEQYF; DNA: TGCGCCAGCAGCTTGTTTTACAGTGCCTACGAGCAGTACTTC
length: 15; size: once; V: TRBV4-1; J: TRBJ2-3; D: TRBD1; CDR3: CASSPSWDRTDTQYF; DNA: TGCGCCAGCAGCCCTTCCTGGGACAGGACAGATACGCAGTATTTT
length: 16; size: -; V: TRBV29-1; J: TRBJ2-7; D: TRBD2; CDR3: CSVGVGLAGGSYEQYF; DNA: TGCAGCGTTGGAGTCGGACTAGCGGGAGGGTCCTACGAGCAGTACTTC
length: 17; size: once; V: TRBV4-2; J: TRBJ2-3; D: TRBD1; CDR3: CASSRRPGQGSTDTQYF; DNA: TGTGCCAGCAGCAGGCGCCCCGGACAGGGGAGCACAGATACGCAGTATTTT
length: 13; size: once; V: TRBV19; J: TRBJ1-4; D: -; CDR3: CASSIDREEKLFF; DNA: TGTGCCAGTAGTATAGATCGTGAGGAGAAACTGTTTTTT
length: 16; size: once; V: TRBV27; J: TRBJ2-3; D: -; CDR3: CASAALVGGSTDTQYF; DNA: TGTGCCAGCGCTGCCTTGGTTGGGGGGAGCACAGATACGCAGTATTTT
length: 15; size: -; V: TRBV13; J: TRBJ1-2; D: -; CDR3: CASSLGLSKLYGYTF; DNA: TGTGCCAGCAGCTTGGGCCTCAGTAAACTCTATGGCTACACCTTC
length: 13; size: -; V: TRBV11-1; J: TRBJ2-7; D: TRBD2; CDR3: CASKGRGFDEQYF; DNA: TGTGCCAGTAAAGGGCGGGGGTTCGACGAGCAGTACTTC
length: 14; size: few; V: TRBV7-2; J: TRBJ2-7; D: -; CDR3: CASSLYPGLYEQYF; DNA: TGTGCCAGCAGCTTATACCCAGGGCTCTACGAGCAGTACTTC
length: 13; size: -; V: TRBV14; J: TRBJ2-7; D: -; CDR3: CASSQVSRYEQYF; DNA: TGTGCCAGCAGCCAAGTCTCCAGATACGAGCAGTACTTC
length: 17; size: -; V: TRBV6-1; J: TRBJ2-3; D: -; CDR3: CASSGGRTHLSTDTQYF; DNA: TGTGCCAGCAGTGGGGGGCGGACTCACCTTAGCACAGATACGCAGTATTTT
length: 14; size: -; V: TRBV19; J: TRBJ1-2; D: -; CDR3: CASNHPGDNYGYTF; DNA: TGTGCCAGTAACCATCCGGGGGACAACTATGGCTACACCTTC
length: 14; size: -; V: TRBV6-5; J: TRBJ1-5; D: -; CDR3: CASSYGDKDQPQHF; DNA: TGTGCCAGCAGTTACGGGGACAAAGATCAGCCCCAGCATTTT
length: 16; size: -; V: TRBV9; J: TRBJ2-3; D: TRBD2; CDR3: CASSPRLAASTDTQYF; DNA: TGTGCCAGCAGCCCCCGTCTAGCGGCGAGCACAGATACGCAGTATTTT
length: 15; size: -; V: TRBV19; J: TRBJ1-5; D: -; CDR3: CASSMGGHGNQPQHF; DNA: TGTGCCAGTAGTATGGGAGGGCATGGCAATCAGCCCCAGCATTTT
length: 14; size: -; V: TRBV7-3; J: TRBJ2-1; D: -; CDR3: CASSSGTWGDEQFF; DNA: TGTGCCAGCAGCTCTGGGACTTGGGGGGATGAGCAGTTCTTC
length: 16; size: -; V: TRBV4-1; J: TRBJ2-6; D: -; CDR3: CASSQESRGGANVLTF; DNA: TGCGCCAGCAGCCAAGAGTCTAGAGGTGGGGCCAACGTCCTGACTTTC
length: 15; size: -; V: TRBV6-5; J: TRBJ2-1; D: TRBD2; CDR3: CASSRGLARYNEQFF; DNA: TGTGCCAGCAGCCGAGGACTAGCGCGTTACAATGAGCAGTTCTTC
length: 15; size: -; V: TRBV7-3; J: TRBJ2-5; D: TRBD2; CDR3: CASSLTQSGRETQYF; DNA: TGTGCCAGCAGCTTAACTCAGAGCGGGAGGGAGACCCAGTACTTC